The rows below give T cell receptor beta chains drawn from one sample of a study of T cell responses to AZD1222 COVID-19 vaccine. Sequencing was performed with immunoSEQ multiplex PCR; in TCRdb, only in-frame clones are kept and a portion is missing. Of 95,000 to 150,000 clones in the sample, 75% to 90% were seen once. This material consisted of peripheral blood, taken on day 0 of AZD1222 vaccination. These receptors originate from an adult in good health. CDR3s include the opening cysteine and the closing phenylalanine or tryptophan. The D gene is left open where the match is weak. Where a row states a size, it is once, few, many or the class of an expanded clone; other rows omit it.

clone size,V gene,D gene,J gene,CDR3 DNA,CDR3 protein
NA,TRBV5-1,NA,TRBJ1-1,TGCGCCAGCAGCTCAGCAGGGATTAGCACTGAAGCTTTCTTT,CASSSAGISTEAFF
few,TRBV28,TRBD1,TRBJ1-2,TGTGCCAGCAGCCAGGGACAGGGAAGAAACTATGGCTACACCTTC,CASSQGQGRNYGYTF
NA,TRBV19,TRBD1,TRBJ2-7,TGTGCCAGTAGTACGGGACAGACCTACGAGCAGTACTTC,CASSTGQTYEQYF
NA,TRBV28,NA,TRBJ1-6,TGTGCCAGCAGACCGGGCCAGGGTACACCCCTCCACTTT,CASRPGQGTPLHF
NA,TRBV6-7,NA,TRBJ2-7,TGTGCCAGCAGTTACTTGTGCTACGAGCAGTACTTC,CASSYLCYEQYF
once,TRBV19,TRBD1,TRBJ2-4,TGTGCCAGTAGTATAAGAGGACAGGGAACCGGGCAAAGAGAGAAAAACATTCAGTACTTC,CASSIRGQGTGQREKNIQYF
NA,TRBV29-1,NA,TRBJ2-5,TGCAGCGTTCTGCGTCCGCCAGGGCAAATGTACCAAGAGACCCAGTACTTC,CSVLRPPGQMYQETQYF
NA,TRBV5-1,NA,TRBJ2-7,TGCGCCAGCAGCTTTCTTGCAGGGTTGCACGAGCAGTACTTC,CASSFLAGLHEQYF
NA,TRBV2,NA,TRBJ1-6,TGTGCCAGCATGTCAGGGGACTCACCCCTCCACTTT,CASMSGDSPLHF
NA,TRBV12-3/TRBV12-4,NA,TRBJ1-2,TGTGCCAGCAGTTTGAGTCCGAACTATGGCTACACCTTC,CASSLSPNYGYTF
NA,TRBV7-7,TRBD2,TRBJ2-5,TGTGCTAGCAGCACTAGTGGCAGCGGGAGAGGTGGAGAGACCCAGTACTTC,CASSTSGSGRGGETQYF
NA,TRBV5-6,TRBD1,TRBJ1-6,TGTGCCAGCAGCTGGAGGACAGGGCCCTCACCCCTCCACTTT,CASSWRTGPSPLHF
NA,TRBV2,TRBD1,TRBJ1-6,TGTGCCAGCAGGGCCGGGACAGGGTATAATTCACCCCTCCACTTT,CASRAGTGYNSPLHF
NA,TRBV4-2,NA,TRBJ1-4,TGTGCCAGCAGCCAAGACCCAGTTCCCGCGTTTAATGAAAAACTGTTTTTT,CASSQDPVPAFNEKLFF
once,TRBV9,TRBD1,TRBJ1-1,TGTGCCAGCAGCGGACAGGGGGCTGGCACTGAAGCTTTCTTT,CASSGQGAGTEAFF
few,TRBV4-3,TRBD1,TRBJ1-2,TGCGCCAGCAGCCAGGACAGGGAGAACTATGGCTACACCTTC,CASSQDRENYGYTF
NA,TRBV2,NA,TRBJ1-1,TGTGCCAGCAGTGAAGCATTGCACCCCGGGACTGAAGCTTTCTTT,CASSEALHPGTEAFF
NA,TRBV2,NA,TRBJ1-1,TGTGCCAGCAGTGAAGGACAGAGGATCGCTGAAGCTTTCTTT,CASSEGQRIAEAFF
NA,TRBV21-1,NA,TRBJ1-2,TGTGCCAGCGAGGGACAGGGAAGGTTGGGCTACACCTTC,CASEGQGRLGYTF
few,TRBV19,TRBD1,TRBJ1-2,TGTGCCAGTAGTATAGATGGAGACAGGGATGGCTACACCTTC,CASSIDGDRDGYTF
NA,TRBV7-2,NA,TRBJ1-2,TGTGCCAGCAGCTTAGTTCGGGGGAGCTATGGCTACACCTTC,CASSLVRGSYGYTF
NA,TRBV19,NA,TRBJ1-2,TGTGCCAGTAGTATACTAGGGTCGGGTGGCTACACCTTC,CASSILGSGGYTF
NA,TRBV7-9,NA,TRBJ2-7,TGTGCCAGCAGCTTAGTCGGGCAAACTTCCTACGAGCAGTACTTC,CASSLVGQTSYEQYF
NA,TRBV7-2,NA,TRBJ2-3,TGTGCCAGCAGCTCGGACCACACAGATACGCAGTATTTT,CASSSDHTDTQYF
NA,TRBV25-1,NA,TRBJ1-3,TGTGCCAGCAGTGATTCCTCCGGCTCTGGAAACACCATATATTTT,CASSDSSGSGNTIYF
NA,TRBV5-5,NA,TRBJ1-3,TGTGCCAGCACCTCTTCTCCCAACTACGCCTCTGGAAACACCATATATTTT,CASTSSPNYASGNTIYF
NA,TRBV28,NA,TRBJ1-2,TGTGCCAGCAGTTTACCGGACGCCTATGGCTACACCTTC,CASSLPDAYGYTF
NA,TRBV10-3,NA,TRBJ2-2,TGTGCCATCAGAGAAATGTTAGCCCCCGGGGAGCTGTTTTTT,CAIREMLAPGELFF
NA,TRBV5-1,TRBD1,TRBJ1-6,TGCGCCAGCAGCTTAAGACCGGGGACCCCGTCGACAGGGAGTTCACCCCTCCACTTT,CASSLRPGTPSTGSSPLHF
NA,TRBV27,NA,TRBJ2-7,TGTGCCAGCAGTCCGACGGTGTACGAGCAGTACTTC,CASSPTVYEQYF
NA,TRBV6-5,TRBD2,TRBJ2-7,TGTGCCAGCAGCTTTCAGGGACTAGCGACCTCCGAGCAGTACTTC,CASSFQGLATSEQYF
NA,TRBV6-7,NA,TRBJ2-7,TGTGCCAGCAGTCCCCCGACAGGCCCTAGCTCCTACGAGCAGTACTTC,CASSPPTGPSSYEQYF
NA,TRBV7-6,TRBD1,TRBJ2-1,TGTGCCAGCAGCTTAAAAGGACAGGGGTCCTACAATGAGCAGTTCTTC,CASSLKGQGSYNEQFF
once,TRBV10-3,TRBD1,TRBJ2-5,TGTGCCATCAGTGAGAACAGGGGAGAGACCCAGTACTTC,CAISENRGETQYF
NA,TRBV7-9,TRBD2,TRBJ2-7,TGTGCCAGCAGCCGCGGTTCTAGCGGGAGGGCTGATCAGTACTTC,CASSRGSSGRADQYF
NA,TRBV7-2,NA,TRBJ2-6,TGTGCCAGCAGCTTGGGACGTGCTGGGGCCAACGTCCTGACTTTC,CASSLGRAGANVLTF
NA,TRBV7-9,TRBD2,TRBJ2-1,TGTGCCAGCAGCTTACCCCTACGACTAGCGGGGCTCTACAATGAGCAGTTCTTC,CASSLPLRLAGLYNEQFF
NA,TRBV5-5,NA,TRBJ2-7,TGTGCCAGCAGCCTGGAGGGATCAGGCCGAGCCTACGAGCAGTACTTC,CASSLEGSGRAYEQYF
few,TRBV27,NA,TRBJ1-5,TGTGCCAGCAGCCAACGCGGGGATCAGCCCCAGCATTTT,CASSQRGDQPQHF
NA,TRBV9,NA,TRBJ1-6,TGTGCCAGCAGCGTAGTGGCGGAGGATTCACCCCTCCACTTT,CASSVVAEDSPLHF
NA,TRBV30,NA,TRBJ2-1,TGTGCCGGGTTGGGACTCCTATCGGGGAATGAGCAGTTCTTC,CAGLGLLSGNEQFF
NA,TRBV6-2/TRBV6-3,TRBD1,TRBJ1-5,TGTGCCAGCAGTTACACGCATGGACAGGGGGCCAATCAGCCCCAGCATTTT,CASSYTHGQGANQPQHF
NA,TRBV5-1,TRBD1,TRBJ1-2,TGCGCCAGCAGCCCGGGAGGGACAGGCGGCGGCTACACCTTC,CASSPGGTGGGYTF
NA,TRBV7-2,NA,TRBJ2-7,TGTGCCAGCAGCTTATACGCAGGGACCTACGAGCAGTACTTC,CASSLYAGTYEQYF
NA,TRBV9,NA,TRBJ1-6,TGTGCCAGCAGCGTAGCGGACTTTAATTCACCCCTCCACTTT,CASSVADFNSPLHF
NA,TRBV6-4,NA,TRBJ1-5,TGTGCCAGCAGTGACCCGATGGGGCCCCAGCATTTT,CASSDPMGPQHF
NA,TRBV27,NA,TRBJ2-7,TGTGCCAGCAGTCGGGAACCCGGGACATTTAACGAGCAGTACTTC,CASSREPGTFNEQYF
NA,TRBV7-9,TRBD2,TRBJ2-7,TGTGCCAGCAGCCGACTAGGACTAGCGGGAGACGAGCAGTACTTC,CASSRLGLAGDEQYF
NA,TRBV11-3,TRBD1,TRBJ2-2,TGTGCCAGCAGCTTAGTCTCAGGGGGTACCGGGGAGCTGTTTTTT,CASSLVSGGTGELFF
NA,TRBV2,NA,TRBJ2-5,TGTGCCAGCAGCCGCCGGACGTCCCAAGAGACCCAGTACTTC,CASSRRTSQETQYF
once,TRBV5-8,NA,TRBJ2-1,TGTGCCAGCAGGGAGACAGGCTACAATGAGCAGTTCTTC,CASRETGYNEQFF
NA,TRBV19,NA,TRBJ1-5,TGTGCCAGTAGTATAGAGGCGGGGGGAAAACCCCAGCATTTT,CASSIEAGGKPQHF
NA,TRBV6-2/TRBV6-3,TRBD1,TRBJ1-5,TGTGCCAGCAGCCAAAACCGGGACAGGGGGTTCGATCAGCCCCAGCATTTT,CASSQNRDRGFDQPQHF